This T cell receptor (beta chain) was recovered during a study of identical twins. Worth noting for this clonotype: Antigen: not known.

Unique molecular identifiers were present on the cDNA, which also gained a universal primer site by template switching. TCRdb reprocessed the 5' RACE reads via MiXCR and lists one record per CDR3 protein. The data hold approximately 470,000 distinct CDR3 sequences, with 14% observed a single time. Study-wide points: Findings came from cross-sectional statistics, without long-term follow-up of donors. Abundant cord blood beta clonotypes carried fewer insertions; memory repertoires showed none.

V was trimmed by 3 bases and J by 6 bases, leaving 11 bases between them. CDR3 length: 14 amino acids. Germline-derived CDR1 and CDR2 are KGHDR and SFDVKD. The same data also contributed to another study, on yellow fever vaccine responses in identical twins. This second study says: Twins reportedly showed a vaccine T cell response that seemed partly convergent and partly personalized.

The chain couples TRBV24-1 to TRBJ1-5; D is possibly TRBD1 (6 bases). The TCR sequence derives from a woman aged 18-35 years in good health. The sequencing input was CD4+ T cells sorted from blood. The CDR3 region is CATSDTGLSQPQHF. DNA for the CDR3: TGTGCCACCAGTGATACAGGGCTATCTCAGCCCCAGCATTTT.